This T cell receptor (beta chain) was recovered during a study of OX40 agonist ivuxolimab in advanced cancers. Method: immunoSEQ multiplex PCR; TCRdb's copy keeps in-frame clones and lacks some. Altogether about 31,000 clones are present, roughly 90% being singletons, with the ten largest covering 30% to 40%. This sequence originates from an adult with an advanced solid tumor such as melanoma, head and neck, liver or kidney cancer. Sequencing was performed on CD4+ or CD8+ T cells sorted from blood, taken in a trial of the OX40 agonist ivuxolimab.

CDR3 sequence reads: CAISEGLARTADTQYF. CDR3 coding DNA: TGTGCCATCAGTGAGGGACTAGCACGGACGGCAGATACGCAGTATTTT. V and J are TRBV10-3 and TRBJ2-3, with 8 bases lining up with TRBD2. CDR3 length: 16 residues. J lost 4 bases, V lost 2 bases, and 8 bases had no gene match. From germline, CDR1 is ENHRY and CDR2 SYGVKD.